One and the same sample provided the 15 T cell receptor beta chains below, sequenced in a study of blood T cells in healthy people across ages. Next came a second PCR, run for about 6 to 12 cycles, which used a sample-barcoded 5' primer along with a J-beta primer mix. TCRdb used MiXCR to reprocess the 5' RACE reads, holding one entry per CDR3 protein. Of approximately 780,000 distinct CDR3 sequences in the sample, about a quarter were seen once. In addition, the sample was reused for a study of T cells of mothers and their children.

Sequencing input: blood. Source of these receptors: a boy aged 5 to 17 in good health.

The V gene is TRBV12-3 or TRBV12-4, the J gene TRBJ1-2; no definite D call. Trimming left V 3 bases short and J 7 bases short, with 12 bases between. This CDR3 spans 13 amino acids. The CDR3 DNA is TGTGCCAGCAGTTTTCGGACCGAAGCTGGCTACACCTTC. This translates into CASSFRTEAGYTF.

The chain carries TRBV6-5 and TRBJ1-2; the D is unclear. This CDR3 is 15 amino acids long. Per the germline V gene, CDR1 is MNHEY and CDR2 is SVGAGI. The V end was cut by 2 bases, the J end by 7 bases, with 17 bases between. The CDR3 DNA reads TGTGCCAGCAGTTACAGTCCAGGCTCCTTGGCTGGCTACACCTTC. As protein: CASSYSPGSLAGYTF.

This clonotype appeared a few times. The gene calls are TRBV7-8 and TRBJ2-1, with D possibly matching TRBD2 (5 bases). V was shortened by 5 bases and J by 11 bases, with 19 bases between the two germline ends. CDR3 length equals 14 residues. Germline-derived CDR1 and CDR2 are SGHVS and FQNEAQ. The CDR3 DNA is TGTGCCAGCAGCCTCGAGGCCGGGGATCGTCAGCAGTTCTTC. This codes for CASSLEAGDRQQFF.

This clonotype was found a few times. The V call is TRBV28, the J call TRBJ2-4; D may correspond to TRBD1 or TRBD2 (5 bases each). V was shortened by 5 bases and J by 1 base, with 12 bases between the two germline ends. CDR3 size: 15 residues. Germline values: CDR1 MDHEN, CDR2 SYDVKM. The CDR3 here is CASSDGGLAKNIQYF. DNA of the CDR3: TGTGCCAGCAGTGATGGGGGTTTGGCCAAAAACATTCAGTACTTC. Complete variable domain (other parts from reference TRBV28 and TRBJ2-4): DVKVTQSSRYLVKRTGEKVFLECVQDMDHENMFWYRQDPGLGLRLIYFSYDVKMKEKGDIPEGYSVSREKKERFSLILESASTNQTSMYLCASSDGGLAKNIQYFGAGTRLSVL.

This sequence joins TRBV14 and TRBJ2-1; D gene uncertain. This CDR3 spans 14 amino acids. V lost 3 bases, J lost 0 bases, and 6 bases lay in between. Germline lookup yields CDR1 SGHDN and CDR2 FVKESK. This CDR3 reads CASSQASSYNEQFF. Written as DNA, the CDR3 is TGTGCCAGCAGCCAGGCGAGCTCCTACAATGAGCAGTTCTTC.

The chain combines TRBV20-1 with TRBJ2-4; 9 bases line up with TRBD2. CDR1 is DFQATT and CDR2 is SNEGSKA in the germline V gene (reference sequence). The CDR3 length is 14 residues. The J segment lost 6 bases and the V segment lost 0 bases, leaving 3 bases of the junction unmatched. The CDR3 loop is CSARDYSGGNIQYF. CDR3 coding DNA: TGCAGTGCTAGAGATTATAGCGGGGGAAACATTCAGTACTTC.

This clonotype appeared a few times. The chain has TRBV5-1 and TRBJ2-5; D not certain. The DNA end is a closer match to TRBJ2-7, so the J assignment may be wrong. CDR1 and CDR2 from the germline V gene are SGHRS and YFSETQ. This CDR3 region has 14 residues. CDR3 DNA sequence: TGCGCCAGCAGACCCGACGTATCCATCAACGAGCAGTACTTC. Its translation: CASRPDVSINEQYF.

V usage is TRBV7-2 and J usage is TRBJ2-7, with 12 bases lining up with TRBD2. J lost 2 bases, V lost 3 bases, and 2 bases had no gene match. The CDR3 has 15 residues. Germline V gene lookup returns CDR1 SGHTA and CDR2 FQGNSA. The CDR3 DNA is TGTGCCAGCAGCTTTCTAGCGGGGGGGGCCTACGAGCAGTACTTC. Translated, it gives CASSFLAGGAYEQYF. Complete variable domain (other parts from reference TRBV7-2 and TRBJ2-7): GAGVSQSPSNKVTEKGKDVELRCDPISGHTALYWYRQSLGQGLEFLIYFQGNSAPDKSGLPSDRFSAERTGGSVSTLTIQRTQQEDSAVYLCASSFLAGGAYEQYFGPGTRLTVT.

V usage is TRBV18 and J usage is TRBJ2-5, with 8 bases fitting TRBD2. The DNA end is a closer match to TRBJ2-7, so the J assignment may be wrong. Germline values: CDR1 KGHSH, CDR2 LQKENI. The CDR3 is 15 residues long. The CDR3 sequence is CASSRTSPNLGEQYF. CDR3 in DNA: TGTGCCAGCTCCAGGACTAGCCCCAACCTCGGCGAGCAGTACTTC.

This clonotype was counted a few times. V gene TRBV6-5 combines with J gene TRBJ2-7; TRBD2 matches 10 bases. Trimming took 6 bases from V and 4 from J; bases not matched to a gene: 15. CDR3 length: 17 residues. Germline CDR1 reads MNHEY; CDR2 reads SVGAGI. In nucleotides, the CDR3 is TGTGCCAGCAGCCGCACTCCTCCTAGCGGGGGCTATTACGAGCAGTACTTC. Encoded protein: CASSRTPPSGGYYEQYF.

The rearrangement links TRBV7-9 to TRBJ1-2, with D possibly matching TRBD1 (5 bases). The germline V gene has CDR1 SEHNR and CDR2 FQNEAQ (reference sequence). This CDR3 contains 13 residues. V was cut by 5 bases and J by 8 bases, with 15 bases left in between. The CDR3 reads CASSPGTAAGYTF. The CDR3 region has the DNA TGTGCCAGCAGCCCAGGGACGGCGGCGGGCTACACCTTC.

Regarding this clonotype: One end of the junction is discordant with germline, which a read error may explain. This chain uses TRBV9 with TRBJ2-3, with D maybe TRBD2 (5 bases). The CDR3 sequence is 14 residues long. Germline V gene sequence: CDR1 SGDLS, CDR2 YYNGEE. CDR3: CASSADGVSDTQYF. CDR3 DNA: TGCGCCAGCAGCGCGGACGGGGTTTCAGATACGCAGTATTTT.

The rearrangement links TRBV5-1 to TRBJ2-7; 10 positions agree with TRBD1. V gave up 3 bases and J gave up 8 bases; unmatched junction bases: 11. The CDR3 extends over 15 amino acids. CDR1 SGHRS and CDR2 YFSETQ come from the germline V gene. CDR3 sequence reads: CASSSLRGQGGQQYF. The CDR3 nucleotides are TGCGCCAGCAGCTCCCTCCGTGGACAGGGGGGCCAGCAGTACTTC.

The chain recombines TRBV20-1 with TRBJ2-7; TRBD1 might be the D (5 bases). Germline loops: CDR1 DFQATT, CDR2 SNEGSKA (reference sequence). Deletions cut 3 bases from V and 3 bases from J, with 12 bases between. The CDR3 loop spans 13 amino acids. The CDR3 spells CSASTGAYYEQYF. Here the CDR3 DNA reads TGCAGTGCTAGCACTGGGGCCTACTACGAGCAGTACTTC.

V gene TRBV29-1 combines with J gene TRBJ2-1; 8 bases line up with TRBD2. The germline gives CDR1 SQVTM, CDR2 ANQGSEA. The CDR3 consists of 16 residues. V dropped 1 base and J dropped 3; count of bases not matched to a gene: 8. The CDR3 region has the DNA TGCAGCGTTGAAGCCGGGAGGGCGGGGGGCTACAATGAGCAGTTCTTC. It encodes CSVEAGRAGGYNEQFF.